The present T cell receptor beta chain was sequenced within a study of sequential checkpoint blockade in melanoma. Turning to the study itself: DNA from over 80 pretreatment tumor samples underwent TCRβ immunosequencing. Twenty-two patients had matched tumor biopsies before treatment and at week 13 after nivolumab or ipilimumab alone. Study-level results: In arm A, pretreatment tumor clonality was associated with response. Clinical benefit was about 30 times likelier when tumor T-cell fraction and clonality increased.

Data came from immunoSEQ multiplex PCR; TCRdb stores just in-frame clones and leaves some out. The data show roughly 13,000 clones, roughly 23% seen once. The CDR3 contains 13 residues. V was shortened by 6 bases and J by 6 bases, with 12 bases between the two germline ends. This clone was seen only a few times. Its cognate antigen is unknown. Treatment specified: randomized to nivolumab then ipilimumab (arm A) or the reverse (arm B). Source: tumor tissue (inferred from file names), taken from a patient given nivolumab and ipilimumab in sequence. This TCR was sampled from a human donor with melanoma. The gene calls are TRBV23-1 and TRBJ2-1; unclear D gene. TRBV23-1 is noted as an ORF with a role that remains uncertain. The CDR3 sequence: CASSLEWINEQFF. DNA of the CDR3: TGCGCCAGCAGCTTGGAATGGATCAATGAGCAGTTCTTC.